This entry features one T cell receptor beta chain sequence. What it binds is not known. This entry belongs to a study of shared clonotypes between healthy human individuals. The study's findings and limits: Few donors restricted represented genetic and exposure-history diversity. Clonotypes not shared had lower generation probabilities than those common to all four donors. Rarefaction indicated that sorted-subset sequencing remained incomplete although depth was large.

Sequenced by immunoSEQ multiplex PCR; TCRdb stores in-frame clones only, minus some. The sample carries approximately 2.5 million clones, over 85% recorded once. CDR1 is MNHEY and CDR2 is SMNVEV in the germline V gene (reference sequence). V lost 2 bases, J lost 6 bases, and 7 bases stayed unmatched. The CDR3 consists of 15 residues. The specimen was naive CD4+ T cells from PBMCs. The subset: CD45RA+ positively selected. The TCR sequence derives from a man aged 18 to 29 in good health. Some clones in this sample may be carry-over from other donors' samples. The V and J genes are TRBV27 and TRBJ1-5; TRBD1 matches 7 bases. The CDR3 coding sequence is TGTGCCAGCAGTTTAAGGGGACAGCCCCTTCAGCCCCAGCATTTT. Translated, it gives CASSLRGQPLQPQHF.